The 20 T cell receptor beta chains below all came from one sample that was sequenced in a study of T cell responses to AZD1222 COVID-19 vaccine. Assay: immunoSEQ multiplex PCR; the TCRdb copy retains only in-frame clones and omits some. The repertoire holds 170,000 or so clones, with 90% to 95% as singletons. The specimen was peripheral blood, collected on day 0 of AZD1222 vaccination. All receptors come from an adult in good health.

The rearrangement joins TRBV10-2 to TRBJ1-5; D is ambiguous. The CDR3 runs to 16 residues. The V gene's germline CDR1 is WSHSY and CDR2 SAAADI. Trimming left V 0 bases short and J 0 bases short, with 9 bases between. The CDR3 region has the DNA TGCGCCAGCAGTGAGTCGACGGCCTATAGCAATCAGCCCCAGCATTTT. Its translation: CASSESTAYSNQPQHF.

The chain joins TRBV5-1 to TRBJ2-3, with a weak D call TRBD2 (6 bases). V was clipped by 7 bases and J by 0 bases, with 12 bases between them. Germline loops: CDR1 SGHRS, CDR2 YFSETQ. This CDR3 is built from 14 residues. The CDR3 sequence: CASRPGTSTDTQYF. CDR3 coding DNA: TGCGCCAGCCGGCCAGGGACTAGCACAGATACGCAGTATTTT. The full variable domain, its missing parts supplied by reference TRBV5-1 and TRBJ2-3, is KAGVTQTPRYLIKTRGQQVTLSCSPISGHRSVSWYQQTPGQGLQFLFEYFSETQRNKGNFPGRFSGRQFSNSRSEMNVSTLELGDSALYLCASRPGTSTDTQYFGPGTRLTVL.

This CDR3 reads CASSRGTPGDGYTF. Here the CDR3 DNA reads TGTGCCAGCTCACGCGGGACCCCGGGGGATGGCTACACCTTC. V gene TRBV18 combines with J gene TRBJ1-2; possibly TRBD1 for D (5 bases). The CDR3 has 14 amino acids. Looked up from germline, CDR1 is KGHSH and CDR2 is LQKENI. Trimming stripped 4 bases from V and 6 bases from J, with 15 bases between. The whole variable domain, remainder taken from reference TRBV18 and TRBJ1-2, is NAGVMQNPRHLVRRRGQEARLRCSPMKGHSHVYWYRQLPEEGLKFMVYLQKENIIDESGMPKERFSAEFPKEGPSILRIQQVVRGDSAAYFCASSRGTPGDGYTFGSGTRLTVV.

This clone occurred once. This sequence joins TRBV18 and TRBJ1-1; perhaps TRBD1 as D (5 bases). V dropped 6 bases and J dropped 7 bases, with 15 bases sitting between them. Germline-derived CDR1 and CDR2 are KGHSH and LQKENI. The CDR3 contains 13 residues. Written as DNA, the CDR3 is TGTGCCAGCTCGGCCGGAGGGGCGCTTGAAGCTTTCTTT. It yields the protein CASSAGGALEAFF.

This chain joins TRBV12-5 and TRBJ1-4; D uncertain. The CDR3 length is 12 residues. CDR1 is LGHNT and CDR2 is FRNRAP in the germline V gene. V was cut by 6 bases and J by 12 bases, with 14 bases left in between. The CDR3 coding sequence is TGTGCTAGTGGCTCCGACGGGTTGGAACTGTTTTTT. Its translation: CASGSDGLELFF. The full variable domain, rest sourced from reference TRBV12-5 and TRBJ1-4, is DARVTQTPRHKVTEMGQEVTMRCQPILGHNTVFWYRQTMMQGLELLAYFRNRAPLDDSGMPKDRFSAEMPDATLATLKIQPSEPRDSAVYFCASGSDGLELFFGSGTQLSVL.

The chain recombines TRBV11-3 with TRBJ1-2; 8 bases map to TRBD1. The CDR3 spans 14 residues. V gave up 4 bases and J gave up 7 bases; unmatched junction bases: 8. In germline, CDR1 is SGHNT, CDR2 YENEEA. CDR3 sequence reads: CASSSQTGDGGYTF. CDR3 in DNA: TGTGCCAGCAGCTCACAGACAGGGGACGGTGGCTACACCTTC.

The sample holds one count of this clone. The CDR3 sequence is CASRETLAFQPQHF. CDR3 in DNA: TGTGCCAGTAGGGAGACGCTAGCTTTTCAGCCCCAGCATTTT. The chain is built from TRBV19 and TRBJ1-5; D remains unclear. This CDR3 region has 14 residues. V dropped 6 bases and J dropped 6 bases, with 15 bases sitting between them. CDR1 is LNHDA and CDR2 is SQIVND in the germline V gene (reference sequence).

This clone was picked up many times. The chain uses TRBV5-6 and TRBJ2-1; D is unresolved. Trimming took 5 bases from V and 7 from J, leaving 10 bases between them. CDR3 size: 12 residues. Germline V CDR1 and CDR2: SGHDT, YYEEEE. In nucleotides, the CDR3 is TGTGCCAGCAGTTCCACTCAGAATGAGCAGTTCTTC. The encoded protein is CASSSTQNEQFF.

This clone was seen once. CDR3 loop: CASSETGQFGSYEQYF. CDR3 coding DNA: TGTGCCAGCAGTGAAACTGGGCAGTTCGGCTCCTACGAGCAGTACTTC. The chain employs TRBV6-1 and TRBJ2-7, with D uncertain. Trimming took off 2 bases at V and 0 bases at J, with 14 bases between the two ends. Germline V gene lookup returns CDR1 MNHNS and CDR2 SASEGT. CDR3 size: 16 residues.

The genes are TRBV7-6 and TRBJ2-3, with D perhaps being TRBD1 or TRBD2 (5 bases each). V lost 1 base and J 4 bases, leaving 12 bases between the germline ends. Germline lookup yields CDR1 SGHVS and CDR2 FNYEAQ. The CDR3 contains 15 residues. The CDR3 loop is CASSLVAMGADTQYF. In DNA, the CDR3 is TGTGCCAGCAGCTTAGTAGCGATGGGGGCAGATACGCAGTATTTT.

There are a few counts of this clone. V is TRBV18 and J is TRBJ2-7, with 9 positions matching TRBD1. Germline assignment: CDR1 KGHSH and CDR2 LQKENI. Germline trimming cut 1 base from V and 4 bases from J; bases unmatched to any gene: 2. The length of the CDR3 is 14 residues. CDR3: CASSPLGTGYEQYF. The DNA of the CDR3 is TGTGCCAGCTCACCACTGGGGACAGGGTACGAGCAGTACTTC.

The rearrangement links TRBV7-9 to TRBJ2-3; D remains ambiguous. Germline lookup yields CDR1 SEHNR and CDR2 FQNEAQ (reference sequence). With 5 bases removed from V and 4 bases from J, the gap between germline ends came to 7 bases. This CDR3 has 12 amino acids. CDR3 amino acids: CASSRVSDTQYF. CDR3 bases: TGTGCCAGCAGCCGGGTATCAGATACGCAGTATTTT.

The V call is TRBV7-9, the J call TRBJ2-7, with TRBD1 matching over 7 bases. The ends lost 8 bases at V and 2 bases at J; junction bases unmatched: 12. The CDR3 loop spans 15 amino acids. Germline V gene lookup returns CDR1 SEHNR and CDR2 FQNEAQ (reference sequence). In DNA form, the CDR3 reads TGTGCCAGCTCGATAGGGGACAGTATGACCTACGAGCAGTACTTC. Translating it yields CASSIGDSMTYEQYF. Drawing the rest from reference TRBV7-9 and TRBJ2-7, the complete variable domain is DTGVSQNPRHKITKRGQNVTFRCDPISEHNRLYWYRQTLGQGPEFLTYFQNEAQLEKSRLLSDRFSAERPKGSFSTLEIQRTEQGDSAMYLCASSIGDSMTYEQYFGPGTRLTVT.

This clone came up once. The chain couples TRBV30 to TRBJ1-1; the D is unclear. The length of the CDR3 is 11 residues. V was clipped by 4 bases and J by 3 bases, with 6 bases between them. Germline CDR1 and CDR2: GTSNPN and SVGIG (reference sequence). CDR3 in amino acids: CAWKFDTEAFF. Written as DNA, the CDR3 is TGTGCCTGGAAGTTCGACACTGAAGCTTTCTTT.

The genes are TRBV19 and TRBJ1-1; TRBD1 aligns across 7 bases. Losses at the gene ends were 6 bases for V and 0 bases for J; bases not matched to a gene: 7. The CDR3 loop spans 15 amino acids. The germline V gene encodes CDR1 LNHDA and CDR2 SQIVND (reference sequence). CDR3 sequence (DNA): TGTGCCAGTAGCCACAACAGGGGAATGAACACTGAAGCTTTCTTT. This translates into CASSHNRGMNTEAFF.

This clone has a handful of counts. J is TRBJ1-2 and V is TRBV7-8; D not resolved. Trimming stripped 3 bases from V and 5 bases from J, with 16 bases between. Germline V lookup: CDR1 SGHVS, CDR2 FQNEAQ. CDR3 length: 15 amino acids. CDR3 protein: CASSFYRVPTYGYTF. The CDR3 nucleotides are TGTGCCAGCAGCTTTTACAGAGTCCCGACATATGGCTACACCTTC.

V is TRBV20-1 and J is TRBJ2-4, with 10 bases aligning to TRBD2. Losses at the gene ends were 3 bases for V and 8 bases for J; bases not matched to a gene: 7. This CDR3 contains 14 residues. Germline V gives CDR1 DFQATT, CDR2 SNEGSKA (reference sequence). CDR3 nucleotides: TGCAGTGCTAGTAAGCGGGGGGGCCCGGACATTCAGTACTTC. Protein sequence: CSASKRGGPDIQYF.

The V call is TRBV30, the J call TRBJ1-6; no firm D call. The V and J ends lost 2 bases and 3 bases respectively, with 11 bases between them. In germline, CDR1 is GTSNPN, CDR2 SVGIG (reference sequence). The CDR3 length is 15 residues. CDR3 residues: CAWSSLQFYNSPLHF. CDR3 DNA: TGTGCCTGGAGTTCCCTCCAATTCTATAATTCACCCCTCCACTTT.

This chain uses TRBV2 with TRBJ1-2, with a weak D call TRBD1 (6 bases). Germline lookup yields CDR1 SNHLY and CDR2 FYNNEI. V was trimmed by 5 bases and J by 3 bases, leaving 16 bases between them. The CDR3 is made up of 15 amino acids. The DNA of the CDR3 is TGTGCCAGCAGTAGGGAACTCTCAGGGGACTATGGCTACACCTTC. Its protein is CASSRELSGDYGYTF.

This sequence joins TRBV27 and TRBJ2-1; TRBD2 agrees at 10 bases. CDR3 length: 18 residues. CDR1 is MNHEY, CDR2 SMNVEV, per germline (reference sequence). V was pared by 6 bases and J by 0 bases, with 11 bases of the junction left unmatched. For the CDR3, the DNA is TGTGCCAGCAGAACTCTAGCGGGGGAATCTCGCTCCTACAATGAGCAGTTCTTC. This sequence encodes CASRTLAGESRSYNEQFF.